This T cell receptor beta chain was captured in a study of cytomegalovirus exposure and HLA in healthy donors. PCR primers comprised 60 Vbeta and 13 Jbeta primers. Method: immunoSEQ multiplex PCR; TCRdb's copy keeps in-frame clones and lacks some. Among around 150,000 clones listed, roughly 79% were seen once. Study results and limitations: The study reported that TCR beta sequences accurately predicted HLA-A and HLA-B alleles in most subjects.

Concerning this clone: Its specificity is not known.

CDR3 size: 16 residues. With 0 bases removed from V and 4 bases from J, the gap between germline ends came to 16 bases. CDR1 and CDR2 from the germline V gene are SGHRS and YFSETQ. The source material was PBMCs. The chain combines TRBV5-1 with TRBJ1-1; unclear D gene. This sequence was found in a woman aged 40 to 49 in good health and CMV-seronegative. CDR3 coding DNA: TGCGCCAGCAGCTTGGAGGTCGCGGCCCCGCGCACTGAAGCTTTCTTT. This encodes CASSLEVAAPRTEAFF.